This T cell receptor beta chain was captured by sequencing in a study of T cell responses to AZD1222 COVID-19 vaccine. Study-level findings and limits: Spike was spanned by vaccine-associated CD4 TCRs, with dominance at 160-218 and 743-854. Clonal diversity was possibly underestimated, and the donors were mostly white British, with more females. Samples come after the peak T cell response, not at day 14. Regions left unmutated in variants are reportedly the target of nearly half of spike-specific TCRs.

Concerning this clone: The antigen is undetermined.

The method was immunoSEQ multiplex PCR; TCRdb's version includes in-frame clones alone and lacks a portion of them. The sample carries roughly 120,000 clones, approximately 86% recorded once. CDR1 is MDHEN and CDR2 is SYDVKM in the germline V gene. The CDR3 totals 20 residues. Deletions cut 6 bases from V and 0 bases from J, with 27 bases between. The chain couples TRBV28 to TRBJ1-3, with D maybe TRBD1 (5 bases). Sequencing was performed on peripheral blood, taken on day 0 of MenACWY control vaccination. This clonotype was obtained from an adult in good health. The CDR3, as DNA: TGTGCCAGCAGCCACACCGTGGGTGCCGGGACTTCAAGCTCTGGAAACACCATATATTTT. Its protein product is CASSHTVGAGTSSSGNTIYF.